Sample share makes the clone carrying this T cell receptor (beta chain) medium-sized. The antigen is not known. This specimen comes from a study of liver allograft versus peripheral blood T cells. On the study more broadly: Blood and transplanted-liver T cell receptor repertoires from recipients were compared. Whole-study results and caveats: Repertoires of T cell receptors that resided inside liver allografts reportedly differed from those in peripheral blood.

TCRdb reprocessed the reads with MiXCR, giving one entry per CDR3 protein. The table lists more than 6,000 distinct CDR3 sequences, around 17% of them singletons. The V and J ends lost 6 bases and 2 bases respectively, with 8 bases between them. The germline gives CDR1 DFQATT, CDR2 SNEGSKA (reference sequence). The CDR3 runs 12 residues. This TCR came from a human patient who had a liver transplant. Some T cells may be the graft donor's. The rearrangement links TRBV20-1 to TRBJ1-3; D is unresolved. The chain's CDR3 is CSARRTGNTIYF. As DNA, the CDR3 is TGCAGTGCCAGAAGAACTGGAAACACCATATATTTT.